The 7 T cell receptor beta chains in this list originate from one sample, sequenced in a study of shared clonotypes between healthy human individuals. Repertoires were generated with immunoSEQ multiplex PCR, while TCRdb's copy carries only in-frame clones and drops some. The sample shows roughly 1 million clones, around 78% of them seen only once. The sample consisted of memory CD4+ T cells from PBMCs. Specified subset: CD45RA-negative fraction. All receptors derive from a man between 18 and 29 years old in good health. Some clones in this sample may be carry-over from other donors' samples.

This rearrangement joins TRBV9 to TRBJ2-3, with 9 bases lining up with TRBD2. V lost 3 bases, J lost 1 base, and 9 bases stayed unmatched. The CDR3 is made up of 17 amino acids. Per the germline V gene, CDR1 is SGDLS and CDR2 is YYNGEE. For the CDR3, the DNA is TGTGCCAGCAGCGCGACCGGGACTAGCTCAGGCACAGATACGCAGTATTTT. Protein sequence: CASSATGTSSGTDTQYF.

This clone was detected many times. The rearrangement links TRBV28 to TRBJ2-2; D possibly corresponds to TRBD2 (5 bases). V was pared by 3 bases and J by 3 bases, with 11 bases between. CDR3 length: 15 residues. Germline V gives CDR1 MDHEN, CDR2 SYDVKM. CDR3 sequence reads: CASSFDGGDTGELFF. The CDR3 DNA is TGTGCCAGCAGTTTTGACGGAGGAGACACCGGGGAGCTGTTTTTT.

This chain uses TRBV9 with TRBJ2-2; D perhaps matches TRBD2 (6 bases). Germline lookup yields CDR1 SGDLS and CDR2 YYNGEE. The CDR3 is 16 amino acids. The V end was cut by 4 bases, the J end by 6 bases, with 19 bases between. In nucleotides, the CDR3 is TGTGCCAGCAGCCGGCTCTCCGGGGAGGTTGCCGGGGAGCTGTTTTTT. Translating it yields CASSRLSGEVAGELFF.

The chain joins TRBV28 to TRBJ1-2; 8 bases line up with TRBD1. The ends lost 4 bases at V and 4 bases at J; junction bases unmatched: 5. This CDR3 region has 14 residues. Germline-derived CDR1 and CDR2 are MDHEN and SYDVKM. DNA for the CDR3: TGTGCCAGCAGTTATCCGGGACAGGCCTATGGCTACACCTTC. Translation gives CASSYPGQAYGYTF.

This chain links TRBV30 with TRBJ2-7, with unresolved D. V lost 0 bases and J 2 bases, leaving 5 bases between the germline ends. Germline V gene data show CDR1 as GTSNPN and CDR2 as SVGIG (reference sequence). This CDR3 contains 12 residues. The CDR3 sequence is CAWSVTPYEQYF. The DNA of the CDR3 is TGTGCCTGGAGTGTTACACCCTACGAGCAGTACTTC. The full variable domain, in which reference TRBV30 and TRBJ2-7 provide the parts outside the CDR3, is SQTIHQWPATLVQPVGSPLSLECTVEGTSNPNLYWYRQAAGRGLQLLFYSVGIGQISSEVPQNLSASRPQDRQFILSSKKLLLSDSGFYLCAWSVTPYEQYFGPGTRLTVT.

V usage is TRBV7-9 and J usage is TRBJ2-7, with 13 bases matching TRBD2. The trim removed 1 base at V and 4 bases at J, leaving 7 bases unmatched. Per germline, CDR1 SEHNR and CDR2 FQNEAQ (reference sequence). This CDR3 has 17 amino acids. The CDR3 loop reads CASSLGLAGGSTYEQYF. CDR3 nucleotide sequence: TGTGCCAGCAGCTTAGGACTAGCGGGAGGATCGACTTACGAGCAGTACTTC.

V usage is TRBV5-1 and J usage is TRBJ2-5; 9 positions match TRBD1. Germline-derived CDR1 and CDR2 are SGHRS and YFSETQ. The junction had 5 bases not matched to a gene; V was cut back by 4 bases and J by 4 bases. The CDR3 has 14 residues. The CDR3 DNA follows: TGCGCCAGCAGCCATGGGACAGGGCGAGAGACCCAGTACTTC. This encodes CASSHGTGRETQYF. Filled out from reference TRBV5-1 and TRBJ2-5, the complete variable domain reads KAGVTQTPRYLIKTRGQQVTLSCSPISGHRSVSWYQQTPGQGLQFLFEYFSETQRNKGNFPGRFSGRQFSNSRSEMNVSTLELGDSALYLCASSHGTGRETQYFGPGTRLLVL.